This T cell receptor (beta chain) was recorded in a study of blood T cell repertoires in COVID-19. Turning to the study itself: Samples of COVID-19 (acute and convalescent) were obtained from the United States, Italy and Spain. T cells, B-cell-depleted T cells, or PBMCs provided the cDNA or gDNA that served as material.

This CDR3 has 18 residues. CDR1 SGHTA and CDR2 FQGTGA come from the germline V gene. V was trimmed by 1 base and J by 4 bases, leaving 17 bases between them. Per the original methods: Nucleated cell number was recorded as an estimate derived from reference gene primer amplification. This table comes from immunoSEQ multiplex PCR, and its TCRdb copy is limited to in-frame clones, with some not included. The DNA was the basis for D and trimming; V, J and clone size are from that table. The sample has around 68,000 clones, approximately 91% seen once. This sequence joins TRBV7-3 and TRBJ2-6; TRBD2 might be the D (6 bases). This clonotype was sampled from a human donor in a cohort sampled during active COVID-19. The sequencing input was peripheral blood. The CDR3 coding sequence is TGTGCCAGCAGCTTAAATCAGGGCGGGGTGCCCGGGGCCAACGTCCTGACTTTC. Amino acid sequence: CASSLNQGGVPGANVLTF.